Listed below are T cell receptor beta chains from one sample, sequenced in a study of T cell changes during pregnancy in multiple sclerosis. The protocol was immunoSEQ multiplex PCR, while the TCRdb copy is restricted to in-frame clones and leaves out a portion. The sample shows roughly 100,000 clones, about nine tenths of them seen only once. The sequences come from peripheral blood, collected in the second trimester of pregnancy. These receptor sequences come from a female donor in good health, enrolled as a control in a pregnancy study. The CDR3 runs from the conserved cysteine through the conserved F or W. A D gene is named only where the DNA matches it firmly. Size is stated for part of the rows, as once, few or many counts, or as a class when the clone is expanded.

cdr3_aa cdr3_nt v_call clone_size j_call d_call
CASRPRGEGEKLFF TGTGCCAGCAGACCCAGGGGGGAAGGGGAAAAACTGTTTTTT TRBV2 - TRBJ1-4 TRBD1
CASSLDPADYYGYTF TGTGCCAGCAGCTTAGATCCAGCAGACTACTATGGCTACACCTTC TRBV7-2 - TRBJ1-2 -
CAWSVGGLGPSRYGYTF TGTGCCTGGAGTGTGGGGGGGCTGGGACCCTCCAGGTATGGCTACACCTTC TRBV30 - TRBJ1-2 -
CASRNGQEAFF TGTGCCAGCAGGAATGGACAGGAAGCTTTCTTT TRBV5-6 - TRBJ1-1 -
CASSLGGGKYEQYF TGTGCCAGCAGCTTAGGGGGGGGGAAGTACGAGCAGTACTTC TRBV7-2 once TRBJ2-7 TRBD2
CASRGLAGFYEQYF TGTGCCAGCAGGGGACTAGCGGGCTTCTACGAGCAGTACTTC TRBV25-1 - TRBJ2-7 TRBD2
CAISETGLSNQPQHF TGTGCCATCAGTGAGACAGGGTTGAGCAATCAGCCCCAGCATTTT TRBV10-3 - TRBJ1-5 -
CASSLSPGGEGYTF TGTGCCAGCAGTTTATCCCCAGGGGGCGAGGGCTACACCTTC TRBV27 - TRBJ1-2 TRBD1
CASSQIAGGWNEQFF TGTGCCAGCAGCCAGATCGCAGGGGGCTGGAATGAGCAGTTCTTC TRBV11-2 - TRBJ2-1 TRBD1
CASSFASGGETQYF TGTGCCAGCAGCTTCGCGTCGGGGGGAGAGACCCAGTACTTC TRBV11-2 - TRBJ2-5 TRBD2
CASSPVIIQGKVEQYF TGTGCCAGCTCACCAGTCATCATACAGGGCAAGGTCGAGCAGTACTTC TRBV18 - TRBJ2-7 -
CASSLVARQGALSEQYF TGTGCCAGCAGCTTAGTGGCCCGACAGGGGGCCCTCTCCGAGCAGTACTTC TRBV7-2 once TRBJ2-7 TRBD1
CASSLTFRDNQPQHF TGTGCCAGCAGCTTAACTTTCCGGGACAATCAGCCCCAGCATTTT TRBV7-8 - TRBJ1-5 -
CASSLAMRQGPYEQYF TGTGCCAGCAGCTTAGCGATGAGACAGGGGCCCTACGAGCAGTACTTC TRBV7-8 - TRBJ2-7 TRBD1